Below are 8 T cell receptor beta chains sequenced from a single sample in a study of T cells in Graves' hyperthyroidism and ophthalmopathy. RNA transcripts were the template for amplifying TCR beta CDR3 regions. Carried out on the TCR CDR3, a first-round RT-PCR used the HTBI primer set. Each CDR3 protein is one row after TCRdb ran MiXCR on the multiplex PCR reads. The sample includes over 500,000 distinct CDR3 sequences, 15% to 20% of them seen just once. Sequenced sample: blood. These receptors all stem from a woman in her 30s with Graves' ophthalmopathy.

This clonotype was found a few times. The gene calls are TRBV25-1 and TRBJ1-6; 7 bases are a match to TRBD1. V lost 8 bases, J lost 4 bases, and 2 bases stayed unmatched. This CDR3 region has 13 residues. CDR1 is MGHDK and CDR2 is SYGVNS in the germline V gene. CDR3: CASHRGYNSPLHF. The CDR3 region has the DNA TGTGCCAGCCACAGGGGTTATAATTCACCCCTCCACTTT.

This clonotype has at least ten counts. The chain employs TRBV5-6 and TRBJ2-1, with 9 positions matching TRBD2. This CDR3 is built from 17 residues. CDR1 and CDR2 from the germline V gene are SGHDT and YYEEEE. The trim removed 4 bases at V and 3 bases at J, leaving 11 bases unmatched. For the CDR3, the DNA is TGTGCCAGCAGCCGAACATATAGCGGGAGTGTCTACAATGAGCAGTTCTTC. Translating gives CASSRTYSGSVYNEQFF.

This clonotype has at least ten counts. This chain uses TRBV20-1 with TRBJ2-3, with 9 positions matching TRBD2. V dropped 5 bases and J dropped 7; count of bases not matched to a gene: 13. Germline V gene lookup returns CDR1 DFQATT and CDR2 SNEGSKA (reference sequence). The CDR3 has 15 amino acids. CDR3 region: CSALETSGLGYTQYF. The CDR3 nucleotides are TGCAGTGCTCTCGAGACTAGCGGTCTCGGGTATACGCAGTATTTT.

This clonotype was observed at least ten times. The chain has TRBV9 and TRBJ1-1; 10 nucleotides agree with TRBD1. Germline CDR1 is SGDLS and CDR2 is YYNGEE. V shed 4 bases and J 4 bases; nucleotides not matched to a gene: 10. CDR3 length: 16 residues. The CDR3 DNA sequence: TGTGCCAGCAGCCCCGGGGGACAGGGGAGAGGCACTGAAGCTTTCTTT. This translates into CASSPGGQGRGTEAFF.

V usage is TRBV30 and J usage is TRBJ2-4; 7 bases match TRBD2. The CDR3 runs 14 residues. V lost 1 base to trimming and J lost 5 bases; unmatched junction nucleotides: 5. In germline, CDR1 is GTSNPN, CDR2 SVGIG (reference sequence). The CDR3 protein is CAWSGDYRQNIQYF. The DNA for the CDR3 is TGTGCCTGGAGTGGGGACTACCGCCAAAACATTCAGTACTTC.

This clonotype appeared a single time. The CDR3 reads CASSRLLQDYTGELFF. CDR3 DNA: TGTGCCAGCAGCCGCCTTCTGCAGGATTACACCGGGGAGCTGTTTTTT. This sequence joins TRBV28 and TRBJ2-2; no clear D gene. Trimming left V 6 bases short and J 3 bases short, with 17 bases between. Per germline, CDR1 MDHEN and CDR2 SYDVKM. This CDR3 region has 16 residues.

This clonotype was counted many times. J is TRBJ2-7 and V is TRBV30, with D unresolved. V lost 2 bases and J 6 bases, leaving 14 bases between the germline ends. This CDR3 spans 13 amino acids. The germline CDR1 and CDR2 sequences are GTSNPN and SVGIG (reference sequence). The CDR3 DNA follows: TGTGCCTGGAGTTGGGCATCTCCTGGCGAGCAGTACTTC. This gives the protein CAWSWASPGEQYF.

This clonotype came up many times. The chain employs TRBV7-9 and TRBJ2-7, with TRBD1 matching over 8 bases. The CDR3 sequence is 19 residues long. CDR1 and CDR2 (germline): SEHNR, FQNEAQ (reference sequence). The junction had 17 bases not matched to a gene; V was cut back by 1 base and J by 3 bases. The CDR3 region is CASSLEGIRGPIYLYEQYF. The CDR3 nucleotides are TGTGCCAGCAGCTTAGAGGGGATCAGGGGGCCAATATACCTCTACGAGCAGTACTTC.